Detailed here is one T cell receptor beta chain. Its antigen has not been determined. A read error may be the cause here, since a much bigger clone is one base away. The CDR3, cysteine through phenylalanine, is 14 amino acids long. The kept DNA is CDR3 alone, 42 bases in frame from the first base. V and J are trimmed by 6 bases and 4 bases, and the gene matches miss 7 bases of the junction. The germline V gene specifies SGHTA as CDR1 and FQGTGA as CDR2. No treatment had been received by any patient before thyroid surgery. The study retrospectively analysed patient clinical samples collected from 2012 to 2018 using T-cell receptor beta sequencing. The library was built by means of PCR. Sequenced on an Illumina HiSeq 4000. High-throughput sequencing was used to profile the TCR beta-chain CDR3 region of each patient. The authors processed their data as follows. A classifier to discriminate distant-metastatic papillary thyroid cancer patients was built from CDR3 differences across clinicopathological groups. The Shannon index was used to assess repertoire diversity, and the Morisita-Horn index was used to assess tumor-blood repertoire similarity. In TCRdb, the public reads were trimmed at Q25 with fastp and aligned with MiXCR, with productive beta chains retained. These V and J calls derive from TCRdb rather than the authors' analysis. This sample lists about 33,000 clones; about 17% were detected once. The ten biggest clones cover more than 4% of the sample.

The data stem from a study of metastatic and nonmetastatic thyroid tumors (dated by TCRdb to between 2020 and 2021). General notes on the study: Repertoires from peripheral blood and from tumor or nodule tissue samples of malignant and benign thyroid patients were compared.

Broad study findings and their caveats: In both blood and tumor samples, TCR beta diversity was reported to be significantly higher in malignant tumors than in benign nodules.

The sample comprised blood. The receptor chain draws on TRBV7-3 and TRBJ2-5; 8 bases in the middle match TRBD1. This receptor was identified in a female donor with papillary thyroid cancer or a benign thyroid nodule (not recorded which). Some clones in this sample may be carry-over from other donors' samples. The DNA sequence is TGTGCCAGCAGTATGGACAGGGCACGAGAGACCCAGTACTTC. This translates into CASSMDRARETQYF.